Listed below are T cell receptor beta chains from one sample, sequenced in a study of identical twins. TCRdb ran MiXCR on the 5' RACE reads and lists one entry per CDR3 protein. Of under 450,000 distinct CDR3 sequences listed, around a sixth are singletons. Sequenced: naive T cells sorted from blood. These receptors were collected from a man over 45 in good health. Each CDR3 is given with its conserved first and last residue. The order of the fields is V gene, D gene, clone size, J gene, CDR3 protein, CDR3 DNA. The D gene is left open where the match is weak. Not all rows give a size; the values are once, few, many and, for expanded clones, a class.

V: TRBV5-1
D: TRBD1
size: NA
J: TRBJ2-1
CDR3: CASSPVEGGADVHEQFF
DNA: TGCGCCAGCAGTCCCGTGGAAGGGGGCGCCGATGTCCATGAGCAGTTCTTC

V: TRBV11-2
D: NA
size: many
J: TRBJ2-3
CDR3: CASTPQEGEPQYF
DNA: TGTGCCAGCACCCCTCAGGAGGGGGAACCGCAGTATTTT

V: TRBV27
D: NA
size: NA
J: TRBJ1-5
CDR3: CASIIQPQHF
DNA: TGTGCCAGCATTATCCAGCCCCAGCATTTT

V: TRBV10-3
D: TRBD1
size: few
J: TRBJ2-5
CDR3: CGSSINRDSKTGTQYF
DNA: TGTGGGTCTTCCATCAACCGGGACAGCAAGACCGGGACCCAGTACTTC

V: TRBV29-1
D: NA
size: NA
J: TRBJ1-1
CDR3: CSVEGGGGGAFF
DNA: TGCAGCGTTGAAGGAGGAGGAGGTGGGGCTTTCTTT

V: TRBV5-1
D: NA
size: many
J: TRBJ1-1
CDR3: CASSLGVNTEAFF
DNA: TGTGCCAGCAGTCTAGGGGTGAACACTGAAGCTTTCTTT

V: TRBV4-1
D: TRBD2
size: few
J: TRBJ2-3
CDR3: CASSQVRGGTSGGPSTDTQYF
DNA: TGCGCCAGCAGCCAAGTACGTGGAGGGACTAGCGGGGGGCCGAGCACAGATACGCAGTATTTT

V: TRBV7-6
D: NA
size: many
J: TRBJ1-3
CDR3: CASGPGGSGNTIYF
DNA: TGTGCCAGCGGCCCCGGGGGCTCTGGAAACACCATATATTTT

V: TRBV5-1
D: TRBD2
size: NA
J: TRBJ2-1
CDR3: CASSLGGGSIYNEQFF
DNA: TGCGCCAGCAGCTTGGGCGGGGGGTCAATATACAATGAGCAGTTCTTC

V: TRBV6-2/TRBV6-3
D: TRBD1
size: few
J: TRBJ2-5
CDR3: CASSDRGRRETQYF
DNA: TGTGCCAGCAGTGACAGGGGAAGACGGGAGACCCAGTACTTC

V: TRBV9
D: TRBD2
size: many
J: TRBJ2-1
CDR3: CASSVQSKREGRNEQFF
DNA: TGTGCCAGCAGCGTACAGTCTAAGCGGGAGGGCCGGAATGAGCAGTTCTTC

V: TRBV11-2
D: NA
size: NA
J: TRBJ2-4
CDR3: CASSLLSASNIILAKNIQYF
DNA: TGTGCCAGCAGCTTACTTAGTGCCTCCAATATTATACTAGCCAAAAACATTCAGTACTTC

V: TRBV12-3/TRBV12-4
D: NA
size: few
J: TRBJ1-6
CDR3: CASSSGSVGLLHF
DNA: TGTGCCAGCAGCTCTGGTTCTGTTGGACTTCTCCACTTT

V: TRBV20-1
D: NA
size: few
J: TRBJ1-1
CDR3: CSARAVLNTEAFF
DNA: TGCAGTGCTAGAGCAGTTTTGAACACTGAAGCTTTCTTT

V: TRBV6-2/TRBV6-3
D: NA
size: many
J: TRBJ1-5
CDR3: CASSYSGHSNQPQHF
DNA: TGTGCCAGCAGTTACTCGGGACATAGCAATCAGCCCCAGCATTTT

V: TRBV20-1
D: TRBD1
size: many
J: TRBJ2-2
CDR3: CSASTGSPGELFF
DNA: TGCAGTGCCTCGACAGGGTCCCCCGGGGAGCTGTTTTTT

V: TRBV20-1
D: NA
size: NA
J: TRBJ2-1
CDR3: CSAGNIEQFF
DNA: TGCAGTGCGGGTAATATTGAGCAGTTCTTC

V: TRBV20-1
D: TRBD1
size: NA
J: TRBJ2-3
CDR3: CSAFDRGPADTQYF
DNA: TGCAGTGCTTTCGACAGGGGGCCAGCAGATACGCAGTATTTT

V: TRBV5-1
D: TRBD1
size: few
J: TRBJ1-1
CDR3: CASSLEGTAFFF
DNA: TGCGCCAGCAGCTTGGAAGGGACAGCATTTTTCTTT

V: TRBV6-2/TRBV6-3
D: TRBD1
size: NA
J: TRBJ2-7
CDR3: CASSLFSGTGYEQYF
DNA: TGTGCCAGCAGTTTGTTTTCCGGGACAGGGTACGAGCAGTACTTC

V: TRBV7-2
D: TRBD2
size: NA
J: TRBJ2-7
CDR3: CASSLVGRGVDYEQYF
DNA: TGTGCCAGCAGCTTAGTTGGCCGGGGGGTGGACTACGAGCAGTACTTC

V: TRBV15
D: TRBD1
size: many
J: TRBJ2-2
CDR3: CATSSRQGPNTGELFF
DNA: TGTGCCACCAGCTCAAGACAGGGCCCTAACACCGGGGAGCTGTTTTTT

V: TRBV6-2/TRBV6-3
D: NA
size: NA
J: TRBJ2-7
CDR3: CASSYTGNEQYF
DNA: TGTGCCAGCAGTTACACGGGGAACGAGCAGTACTTC

V: TRBV4-2
D: NA
size: many
J: TRBJ2-7
CDR3: CASSSGGGYEQYF
DNA: TGTGCCAGCAGTTCCGGTGGTGGCTACGAGCAGTACTTC

V: TRBV27
D: TRBD1
size: few
J: TRBJ1-1
CDR3: CASSPGDRIMNTEAFF
DNA: TGTGCCAGCAGCCCCGGGGACAGGATTATGAACACTGAAGCTTTCTTT

V: TRBV20-1
D: TRBD2
size: NA
J: TRBJ2-7
CDR3: CSAKSGGQVSEQYF
DNA: TGCAGTGCTAAATCGGGAGGGCAAGTTTCCGAGCAGTACTTC

V: TRBV10-3
D: NA
size: few
J: TRBJ1-4
CDR3: CAKSRQLNEKLFF
DNA: TGTGCCAAGTCAAGACAGCTTAATGAAAAACTGTTTTTT

V: TRBV4-2
D: NA
size: NA
J: TRBJ2-7
CDR3: CASSQEGSLPYEQYF
DNA: TGTGCCAGCAGCCAAGAAGGCAGCCTCCCTTACGAGCAGTACTTC

V: TRBV4-2
D: NA
size: many
J: TRBJ1-2
CDR3: CASRLNAGDSYGYTF
DNA: TGTGCCAGCAGGCTAAACGCAGGGGACTCTTATGGCTACACCTTC

V: TRBV6-5
D: NA
size: NA
J: TRBJ2-1
CDR3: CASSYTNYNEQFF
DNA: TGTGCCAGCAGTTACACCAATTACAATGAGCAGTTCTTC

V: TRBV7-8
D: NA
size: NA
J: TRBJ2-1
CDR3: CASSRGGGAYNEQFF
DNA: TGTGCCAGCAGCCGTGGCGGAGGGGCCTACAATGAGCAGTTCTTC

V: TRBV28
D: TRBD1
size: NA
J: TRBJ1-2
CDR3: CASSTQGQGGPYGYTF
DNA: TGTGCCAGCAGTACTCAGGGTCAGGGGGGACCCTATGGCTACACCTTC

V: TRBV6-1
D: NA
size: few
J: TRBJ2-2
CDR3: CASSRTGHYTGELFF
DNA: TGTGCCAGCAGTCGCACGGGACATTACACCGGGGAGCTGTTTTTT

V: TRBV9
D: NA
size: NA
J: TRBJ2-1
CDR3: CASSVGYRAISNEQFF
DNA: TGTGCCAGCAGCGTAGGGTACAGGGCGATCTCCAATGAGCAGTTCTTC

V: TRBV10-3
D: NA
size: NA
J: TRBJ1-1
CDR3: CAISDYGYEAFF
DNA: TGTGCCATCAGTGATTACGGGTACGAAGCTTTCTTT

V: TRBV12-3/TRBV12-4
D: NA
size: few
J: TRBJ1-1
CDR3: CASSLMVPGAEAFF
DNA: TGTGCCAGCAGTTTAATGGTCCCGGGGGCGGAAGCTTTCTTT

V: TRBV5-1
D: NA
size: NA
J: TRBJ2-1
CDR3: CASSLHGGRNEQFF
DNA: TGCGCCAGCAGCTTACACGGGGGGCGAAATGAGCAGTTCTTC

V: TRBV10-2
D: NA
size: few
J: TRBJ2-1
CDR3: CASSDDYSYNEQFF
DNA: TGCGCCAGCAGTGACGACTACTCCTACAATGAGCAGTTCTTC

V: TRBV6-5
D: TRBD1
size: many
J: TRBJ1-2
CDR3: CASSYEGGQNYGYTF
DNA: TGTGCCAGCAGTTACGAAGGGGGACAGAACTATGGCTACACCTTC

V: TRBV4-1
D: NA
size: few
J: TRBJ2-7
CDR3: CASSQGGGTSYEQYF
DNA: TGCGCCAGCAGCCAAGGGGGTGGGACAAGCTACGAGCAGTACTTC

V: TRBV28
D: TRBD2
size: few
J: TRBJ2-1
CDR3: CASSSGGKSYNEQFF
DNA: TGTGCCAGCAGTAGCGGGGGCAAAAGCTACAATGAGCAGTTCTTC

V: TRBV5-1
D: NA
size: NA
J: TRBJ2-1
CDR3: CASSEESYNEQFF
DNA: TGCGCCAGCAGTGAGGAGTCCTACAATGAGCAGTTCTTC

V: TRBV20-1
D: NA
size: NA
J: TRBJ2-5
CDR3: CSARDLVGLKTQYF
DNA: TGCAGTGCTAGAGATCTGGTGGGGCTAAAGACCCAGTACTTC

V: TRBV20-1
D: NA
size: few
J: TRBJ1-4
CDR3: CSARGSGANEKLFF
DNA: TGCAGTGCTAGAGGGTCCGGGGCTAATGAAAAACTGTTTTTT

V: TRBV27
D: NA
size: NA
J: TRBJ2-6
CDR3: CASSLTVGSGANVLTF
DNA: TGTGCCAGCAGTCTAACCGTGGGGTCTGGGGCCAACGTCCTGACTTTC

V: TRBV15
D: TRBD2
size: few
J: TRBJ2-1
CDR3: CATSREMYPSGHNEQFF
DNA: TGTGCCACCAGCAGAGAGATGTATCCTAGCGGTCACAATGAGCAGTTCTTC

V: TRBV12-3/TRBV12-4
D: NA
size: NA
J: TRBJ1-4
CDR3: CASSLKGPEKLFF
DNA: TGTGCCAGCAGTTTAAAGGGACCCGAAAAACTGTTTTTT

V: TRBV27
D: NA
size: NA
J: TRBJ1-6
CDR3: CASREVGYSPLHF
DNA: TGTGCCAGCAGAGAGGTGGGTTACTCACCCCTCCACTTT

V: TRBV6-2/TRBV6-3
D: NA
size: few
J: TRBJ2-1
CDR3: CASRGSAYNEQFF
DNA: TGTGCCAGCAGGGGTAGCGCCTACAATGAGCAGTTCTTC

V: TRBV25-1
D: NA
size: NA
J: TRBJ2-2
CDR3: CASSEVSLDTGELFF
DNA: TGTGCCAGCAGTGAAGTCAGCCTGGACACCGGGGAGCTGTTTTTT